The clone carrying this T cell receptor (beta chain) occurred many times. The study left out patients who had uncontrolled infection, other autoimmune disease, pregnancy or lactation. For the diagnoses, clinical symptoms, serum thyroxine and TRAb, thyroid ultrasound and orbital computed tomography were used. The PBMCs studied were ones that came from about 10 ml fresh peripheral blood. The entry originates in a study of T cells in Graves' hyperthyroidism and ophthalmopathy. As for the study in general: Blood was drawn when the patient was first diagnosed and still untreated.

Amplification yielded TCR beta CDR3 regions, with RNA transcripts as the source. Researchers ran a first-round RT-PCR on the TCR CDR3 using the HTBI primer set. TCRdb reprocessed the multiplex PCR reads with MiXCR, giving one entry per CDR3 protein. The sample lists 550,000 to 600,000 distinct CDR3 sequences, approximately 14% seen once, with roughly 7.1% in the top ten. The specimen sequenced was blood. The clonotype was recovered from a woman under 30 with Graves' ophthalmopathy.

The CDR3 bases are TGTGCCAGCAGCTCCCCGGCGAGGAGCACAGATACGCAGTATTTT. It encodes CASSSPARSTDTQYF. This sequence joins TRBV11-3 and TRBJ2-3; D is undetermined. V was clipped by 4 bases and J by 0 bases, with 11 bases between them. Germline loops: CDR1 SGHNT, CDR2 YENEEA. The CDR3 consists of 15 residues.